The subject of this entry is one T cell receptor (beta chain). Under the authors' procedure: Amplifying reference gene primers gave estimates of nucleated cell counts. This table comes from immunoSEQ multiplex PCR, and its TCRdb copy is limited to in-frame clones, with some not included. V and J calls and clone size are as listed in that table; D and trimming were resolved from the DNA. This sample carries around 270,000 clones, 70% to 90% of them seen once, and the ten largest clones take roughly 4%. The sample is drawn from a study of blood T cell repertoires in COVID-19. Ages ranged from about 18 to 89 years, with residence in about 23 US areas. Resolution of symptoms, clearance, or two negative PCRs was present in recovered Cohort 3 donors. This CDR3 comprises 14 residues. V gave up 2 bases and J gave up 3 bases, with 8 bases separating them. Germline V lookup: CDR1 SGHDT, CDR2 YYEEEE.

This chain connects TRBV5-6 to TRBJ2-2, with unresolved D. Material: PBMCs or T cells enriched from blood (not recorded which). The TCR comes from a young woman who had recovered from COVID-19. CDR3 sequence: CASSFLADTGELFF. For the CDR3, the DNA is TGTGCCAGCAGCTTCCTTGCGGACACCGGGGAGCTGTTTTTT.